Included here is one T cell receptor (beta chain) sequence, with context. The antigen is not known. Patients who underwent sequencing had shown CD8+CD57+ cell expansion by flow cytometry. The cohort consisted entirely of patients having severe acquired aplastic anemia. When blood sampling took place, the patients had received no therapy. CDR3 and TCR beta VDJ profiling relied on a genomic DNA template. TCRdb processed the reads anew with MiXCR; each CDR3 protein has one entry. The sample lists 450,000 to 550,000 distinct CDR3 sequences, around 30% occurring once. The germline V gene has CDR1 SGHRS and CDR2 YFSETQ. Trimming at V came to 5 bases and at J to 0 bases, leaving 6 bases not matched to a gene. This CDR3 spans 15 amino acids. This sample stems from a study of CD8+CD57+ T cells in acquired aplastic anemia. Points from the study as a whole: Common to patients and controls were roughly 30 CD8+ CDR3 sequences.

The TCR was taken from a human donor with aplastic anemia. V and J are TRBV5-1 and TRBJ1-1; 8 nucleotides match TRBD1. The source material was sorted CD4+, CD8+, or CD8+CD57+ T cells (not recorded which) from PBMCs. The CDR3 DNA reads as TGCGCCAGCAGACCGACAGGGGACATGAACACTGAAGCTTTCTTT. As protein: CASRPTGDMNTEAFF.